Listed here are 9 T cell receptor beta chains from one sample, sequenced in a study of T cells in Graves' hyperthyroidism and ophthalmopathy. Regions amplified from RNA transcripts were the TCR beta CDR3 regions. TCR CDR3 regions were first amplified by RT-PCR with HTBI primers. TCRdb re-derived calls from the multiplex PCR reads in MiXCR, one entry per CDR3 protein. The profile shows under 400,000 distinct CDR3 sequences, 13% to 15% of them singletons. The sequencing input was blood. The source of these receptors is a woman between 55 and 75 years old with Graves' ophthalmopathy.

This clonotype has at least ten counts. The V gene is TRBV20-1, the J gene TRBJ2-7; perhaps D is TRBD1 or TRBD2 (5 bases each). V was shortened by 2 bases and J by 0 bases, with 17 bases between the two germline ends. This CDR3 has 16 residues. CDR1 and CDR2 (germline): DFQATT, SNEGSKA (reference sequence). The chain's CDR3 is CSARRSGVGGSYEQYF. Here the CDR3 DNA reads TGCAGTGCTAGAAGATCGGGCGTTGGGGGCTCCTACGAGCAGTACTTC.

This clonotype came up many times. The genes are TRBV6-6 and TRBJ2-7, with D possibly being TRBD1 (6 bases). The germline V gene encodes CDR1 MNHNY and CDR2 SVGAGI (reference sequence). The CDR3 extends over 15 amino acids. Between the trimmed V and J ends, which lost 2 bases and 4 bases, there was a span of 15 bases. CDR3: CASSYGLQQGYEQYF. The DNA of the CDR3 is TGTGCCAGCAGTTACGGGCTCCAACAGGGTTACGAGCAGTACTTC.

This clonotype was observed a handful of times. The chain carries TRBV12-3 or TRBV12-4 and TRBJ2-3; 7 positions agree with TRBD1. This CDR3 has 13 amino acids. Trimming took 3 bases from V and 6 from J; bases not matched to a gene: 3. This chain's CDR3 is CASSLRGLDTQYF. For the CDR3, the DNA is TGTGCCAGCAGTTTGAGGGGGCTGGATACGCAGTATTTT.

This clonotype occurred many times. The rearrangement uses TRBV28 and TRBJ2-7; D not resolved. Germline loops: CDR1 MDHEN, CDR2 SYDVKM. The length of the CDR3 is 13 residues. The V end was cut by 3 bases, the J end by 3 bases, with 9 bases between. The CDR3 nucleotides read TGTGCCAGCAGTTTTTTAGGGAACTACGAGCAGTACTTC. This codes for CASSFLGNYEQYF.

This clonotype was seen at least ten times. CDR3 residues: CASSPTVGLSNQPQHF. As DNA, the CDR3 is TGTGCCAGCAGTCCCACAGTAGGACTGAGCAATCAGCCCCAGCATTTT. The chain combines TRBV12-3 or TRBV12-4 with TRBJ1-5; D gene ambiguous. The V end lost 5 bases, the J end lost 1 base, and 15 bases lay between the germline ends. This CDR3 spans 16 amino acids.

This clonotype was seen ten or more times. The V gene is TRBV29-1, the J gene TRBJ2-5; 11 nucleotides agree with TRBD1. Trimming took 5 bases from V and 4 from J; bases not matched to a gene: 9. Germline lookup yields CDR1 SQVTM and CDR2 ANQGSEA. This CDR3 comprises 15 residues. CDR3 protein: CSVNPGQGAGETQYF. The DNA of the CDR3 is TGCAGCGTTAACCCCGGACAGGGGGCCGGAGAGACCCAGTACTTC.

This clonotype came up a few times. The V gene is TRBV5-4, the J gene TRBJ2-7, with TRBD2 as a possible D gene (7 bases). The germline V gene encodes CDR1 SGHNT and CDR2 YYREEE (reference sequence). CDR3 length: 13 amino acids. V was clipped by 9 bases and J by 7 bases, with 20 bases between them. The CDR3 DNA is TGTGCCACCCGTCGGGCGGGGGCCGGAGAGCAGTACTTC. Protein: CATRRAGAGEQYF.

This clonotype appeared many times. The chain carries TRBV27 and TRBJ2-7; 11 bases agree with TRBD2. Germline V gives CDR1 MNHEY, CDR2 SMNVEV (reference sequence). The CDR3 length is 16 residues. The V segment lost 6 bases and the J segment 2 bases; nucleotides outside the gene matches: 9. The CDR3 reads CASSGGTSGITYEQYF. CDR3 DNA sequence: TGTGCCAGCAGCGGGGGGACTAGCGGAATTACCTACGAGCAGTACTTC.

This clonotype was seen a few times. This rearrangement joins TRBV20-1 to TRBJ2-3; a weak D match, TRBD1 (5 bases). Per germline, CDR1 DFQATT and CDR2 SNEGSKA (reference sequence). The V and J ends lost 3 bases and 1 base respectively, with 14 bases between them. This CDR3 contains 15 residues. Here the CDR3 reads CSASHGSRGTDTQYF. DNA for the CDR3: TGCAGTGCTAGTCACGGGTCCAGGGGCACAGATACGCAGTATTTT.